Here is one T cell receptor beta chain with its context. The target antigen is unknown. The CDR3 runs 12 residues. In germline, CDR1 is SQVTM, CDR2 ANQGSEA. V shed 2 bases, J shed 5 bases, and the junction held 3 bases outside the gene matches. This table comes from immunoSEQ multiplex PCR, and its TCRdb copy is limited to in-frame clones, with some not included. This table has 100,000 to 130,000 clones, about 93% appearing once. The data belong to a study of T cell responses to AZD1222 COVID-19 vaccine. General observations from the study: Donor demographics were predominantly white British with a female majority; clonal diversity may be underestimated. Repertoires were collected only later (after the peak T cell response had occurred). Nearly half of unique spike-specific TCRs reportedly avoided B.1.351 and B.1.1.7 mutated regions.

The clonotype comes from an adult in good health. The source material was peripheral blood, sampled on day 0 of AZD1222 vaccination. V is TRBV29-1 and J is TRBJ2-7; 7 bases line up with TRBD2. CDR3 sequence reads: CSVELGGDEQYF. The CDR3 DNA reads as TGCAGCGTTGAACTTGGGGGGGACGAGCAGTACTTC.